Reported below is one T cell receptor (beta chain). This sample is drawn from a study of T cell changes during pregnancy in multiple sclerosis. Using immunoSEQ multiplex PCR, the repertoire was profiled, and TCRdb retains in-frame clones only, with some absent. The repertoire holds 35,000 to 50,000 clones, roughly 93% seen once, with over 1.1% in the top ten. The CDR3 is 14 residues long. In germline, CDR1 is SNHLY, CDR2 FYNNEI. Trimming cost V 6 bases and J 3 bases, with 15 bases left between them. The origin of this receptor is a female donor with multiple sclerosis, enrolled in a pregnancy study. The sample was PBMCs (not recorded whether the cells were cultured). The chain joins TRBV2 to TRBJ2-7; D is possibly TRBD1 (5 bases). The CDR3 is CASRDTGDRYEQYF. Here the CDR3 DNA reads TGTGCCAGCAGAGATACAGGAGATCGCTACGAGCAGTACTTC.